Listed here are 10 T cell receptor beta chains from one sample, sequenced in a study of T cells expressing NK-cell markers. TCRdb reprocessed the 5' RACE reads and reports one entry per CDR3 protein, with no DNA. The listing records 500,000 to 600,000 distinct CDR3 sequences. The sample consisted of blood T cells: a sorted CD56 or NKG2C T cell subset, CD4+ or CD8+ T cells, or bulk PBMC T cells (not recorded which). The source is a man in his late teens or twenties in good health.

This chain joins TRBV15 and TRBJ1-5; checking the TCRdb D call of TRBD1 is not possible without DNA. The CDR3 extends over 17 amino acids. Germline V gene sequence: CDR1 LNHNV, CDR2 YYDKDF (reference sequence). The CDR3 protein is CATSRDAGERRNQPQHF.

CDR3 sequence: CSAIEQGSNQPQHF. This chain connects TRBV20-1 to TRBJ1-5; TCRdb reports TRBD1, a call that lacks DNA to check it against. Per the germline V gene, CDR1 is DFQATT and CDR2 is SNEGSKA (reference sequence). This CDR3 contains 14 residues.

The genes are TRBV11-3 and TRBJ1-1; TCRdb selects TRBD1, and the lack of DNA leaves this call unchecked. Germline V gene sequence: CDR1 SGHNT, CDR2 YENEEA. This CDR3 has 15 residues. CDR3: CASSWIPGQGSEAFF.

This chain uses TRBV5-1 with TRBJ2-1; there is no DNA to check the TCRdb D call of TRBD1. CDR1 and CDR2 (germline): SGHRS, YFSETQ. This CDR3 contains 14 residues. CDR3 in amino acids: CASSLEGTGGSQFF. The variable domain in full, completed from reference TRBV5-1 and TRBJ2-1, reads KAGVTQTPRYLIKTRGQQVTLSCSPISGHRSVSWYQQTPGQGLQFLFEYFSETQRNKGNFPGRFSGRQFSNSRSEMNVSTLELGDSALYLCASSLEGTGGSQFFGPGTRLTVL.

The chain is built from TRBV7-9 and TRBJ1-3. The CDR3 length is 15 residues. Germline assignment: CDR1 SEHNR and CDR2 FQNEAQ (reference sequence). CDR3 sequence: CASSLDGGSGNTIYF.

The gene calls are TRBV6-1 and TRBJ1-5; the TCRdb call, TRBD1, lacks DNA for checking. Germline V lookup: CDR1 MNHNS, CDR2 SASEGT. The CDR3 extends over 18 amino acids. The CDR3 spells CASRTGGLLGVGNQPQHF.

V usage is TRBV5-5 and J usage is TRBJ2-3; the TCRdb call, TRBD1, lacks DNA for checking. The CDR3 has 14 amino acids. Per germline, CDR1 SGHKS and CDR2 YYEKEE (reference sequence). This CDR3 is CASEPGFFADTQYF.

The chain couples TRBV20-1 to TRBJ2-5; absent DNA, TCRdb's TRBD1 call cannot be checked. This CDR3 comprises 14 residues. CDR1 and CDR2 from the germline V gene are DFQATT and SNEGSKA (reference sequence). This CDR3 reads CSAWDRNYQETQYF.

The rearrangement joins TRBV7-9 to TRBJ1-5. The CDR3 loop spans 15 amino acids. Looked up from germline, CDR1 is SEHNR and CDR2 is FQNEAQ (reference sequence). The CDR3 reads CASSLGSHRNQPQHF.

CDR3 amino acids: CASSLRTSGRAPYEQYF. J is TRBJ2-7 and V is TRBV3-1; TCRdb lists TRBD2, though no DNA is available to test this call. There are 17 residues in the CDR3. The V gene's germline CDR1 is LGHDT and CDR2 YNNKEL (reference sequence).